Presented here are 29 T cell receptor beta chains from one specimen sequenced in a study of T cell repertoires in cytomegalovirus infection. TCRdb redid the calling of the reads with MiXCR, one entry per CDR3 protein. The data contain some 240,000 distinct CDR3 sequences, about 15% of them singletons. Specimen: CD8+ T cells from PBMCs. The receptor set was obtained from a human donor in good health (CMV status not recorded). Some clones in this sample may be carry-over from other donors' samples.

The chain employs TRBV20-1 and TRBJ2-7; D uncertain. V dropped 4 bases and J dropped 5 bases, with 15 bases sitting between them. Per germline, CDR1 DFQATT and CDR2 SNEGSKA (reference sequence). This CDR3 is 13 amino acids long. CDR3 protein: CSATSALSDEQYF. CDR3 bases: TGCAGTGCTACGTCGGCCTTATCTGACGAGCAGTACTTC.

The chain links TRBV7-3 to TRBJ2-4, with TRBD2 identical over 16 bases. CDR3 length: 15 residues. Germline trimming cut 5 bases from V and 8 bases from J; bases unmatched to any gene: 3. CDR1 and CDR2 (germline): SGHTA, FQGTGA. The CDR3 protein is CASSLGTSGGDIQYF. The CDR3 bases are TGTGCCAGCAGCCTCGGGACTAGCGGGGGGGACATTCAGTACTTC.

This clonotype was seen a few times. The chain employs TRBV2 and TRBJ2-7, with a possible D match to TRBD2 (5 bases). With 4 bases removed from V and 2 bases from J, the gap between germline ends came to 15 bases. The CDR3 has 15 residues. The V gene's germline CDR1 is SNHLY and CDR2 FYNNEI. This chain's CDR3 is CASSVGWGEAYEQYF. In DNA form, the CDR3 reads TGTGCCAGCAGTGTTGGGTGGGGAGAGGCCTACGAGCAGTACTTC.

The chain has TRBV2 and TRBJ2-5; 9 bases line up with TRBD1. The CDR3 is 18 residues long. The junction had 11 bases not matched to a gene; V was cut back by 2 bases and J by 1 base. The V gene's germline CDR1 is SNHLY and CDR2 FYNNEI. CDR3 loop: CASSEIGPGTGFQETQYF. The CDR3 DNA reads TGTGCCAGCAGTGAAATAGGTCCCGGGACAGGGTTCCAAGAGACCCAGTACTTC.

This clonotype was recorded many times. V and J are TRBV7-2 and TRBJ1-3; D not resolved. Deletions cut 0 bases from V and 0 bases from J, with 6 bases between. The V gene's germline CDR1 is SGHTA and CDR2 FQGNSA. CDR3 length: 15 residues. The CDR3 spells CASSLAPGSGNTIYF. DNA for the CDR3: TGTGCCAGCAGCTTAGCGCCCGGCTCTGGAAACACCATATATTTT.

The rearrangement joins TRBV28 to TRBJ2-1; unclear D gene. Per germline, CDR1 MDHEN and CDR2 SYDVKM. The ends were cut back, 4 bases at V and 2 bases at J, with 12 bases in the middle. The CDR3 consists of 15 residues. The CDR3 DNA reads TGTGCCAGCAGTTCAGGATCTACCCCCTACAATGAGCAGTTCTTC. Its translation is CASSSGSTPYNEQFF. The whole variable domain, remainder taken from reference TRBV28 and TRBJ2-1, is DVKVTQSSRYLVKRTGEKVFLECVQDMDHENMFWYRQDPGLGLRLIYFSYDVKMKEKGDIPEGYSVSREKKERFSLILESASTNQTSMYLCASSSGSTPYNEQFFGPGTRLTVL.

This clonotype occurred a few times. The V and J genes are TRBV20-1 and TRBJ1-5, with a possible D match to TRBD1 (6 bases). This CDR3 region has 15 residues. Trimming took off 1 base at V and 0 bases at J, with 10 bases between the two ends. Looked up from germline, CDR1 is DFQATT and CDR2 is SNEGSKA (reference sequence). The CDR3 protein is CSARVGGGSNQPQHF. The CDR3, as DNA: TGCAGTGCTAGAGTAGGAGGGGGTAGCAATCAGCCCCAGCATTTT.

The genes are TRBV28 and TRBJ1-6, with D possibly being TRBD1 (5 bases). CDR3 size: 14 residues. Germline loops: CDR1 MDHEN, CDR2 SYDVKM. Between the trimmed V and J ends, which lost 5 bases and 9 bases, there was a span of 14 bases. The CDR3 nucleotides read TGTGCCAGCAGTACCCTGGGGGTGACTTCACCCCTCCACTTT. It encodes CASSTLGVTSPLHF.

V usage is TRBV19 and J usage is TRBJ1-1, with D unresolved. V was trimmed by 6 bases and J by 3 bases, leaving 17 bases between them. The CDR3 contains 15 residues. Germline V gives CDR1 LNHDA, CDR2 SQIVND (reference sequence). CDR3 bases: TGTGCCAGTAGCTTCGCCAGGACGGGATACACTGAAGCTTTCTTT. It codes for CASSFARTGYTEAFF.

This clonotype was seen only a few times. V usage is TRBV6-4 and J usage is TRBJ2-1; TRBD1 aligns across 9 bases. This CDR3 has 14 amino acids. Germline V gene sequence: CDR1 MRHNA, CDR2 SNTAGT. With 2 bases clipped from V and 8 bases from J, the junction kept 4 bases outside the gene matches. This CDR3 reads CASSDRTGGHEQFF. As DNA, the CDR3 is TGTGCCAGCAGTGACAGAACAGGGGGCCATGAGCAGTTCTTC.

This clonotype was detected only a few times. The chain joins TRBV23-1 to TRBJ2-7; TRBD1 matches 7 bases. TRBV23-1 carries the ORF label, with uncertain function. Trimming at V came to 6 bases and at J to 4 bases, leaving 33 bases not matched to a gene. This CDR3 contains 22 residues. The DNA of the CDR3 is TGCGCCAGCAGCCGCCCCCCCAATCTATCAAGTTTCGGGACAGCAAAAGTTTACGAGCAGTACTTC. It yields the protein CASSRPPNLSSFGTAKVYEQYF.

The gene calls are TRBV29-1 and TRBJ1-2; D remains ambiguous. Trimming removed 4 bases at V and 4 bases at J, with 16 bases between. Germline-derived CDR1 and CDR2 are SQVTM and ANQGSEA. CDR3 length: 14 residues. This CDR3 reads CSVGLNILSYGYTF. The CDR3 DNA is TGCAGCGTTGGGTTAAACATACTAAGCTATGGCTACACCTTC.

The table lists this clonotype with a few counts. The chain couples TRBV28 to TRBJ2-2; D is uncertain. The CDR3 length is 13 residues. Per the germline V gene, CDR1 is MDHEN and CDR2 is SYDVKM. The CDR3 spells CGTVRPDTGELFF. In DNA form, the CDR3 reads TGTGGGACGGTCCGACCAGACACCGGGGAGCTGTTTTTT.

This clonotype was detected only a few times. A read error may account for a junction end that differs from germline. This chain uses TRBV15 with TRBJ2-3; either TRBD1 or TRBD2 may fit D (5 bases each). The length of the CDR3 is 13 residues. Germline values: CDR1 LNHNV, CDR2 YYDKDF (reference sequence). In DNA, the CDR3 is TGTGCCACCAGCAGAGATCGCGTGGGACCGATGCATTTT. Its protein is CATSRDRVGPMHF. Looking up the rest from reference TRBV15 and TRBJ2-3 gives the full variable domain: DAMVIQNPRYQVTQFGKPVTLSCSQTLNHNVMYWYQQKSSQAPKLLFHYYDKDFNNEADTPDNFQSRRPNTSFCFLDIRSPGLGDTAMYLCATSRDRVGPMHFGPGTRLTVL.

The gene calls are TRBV7-3 and TRBJ2-1, with 8 bases lining up with TRBD2. The CDR3 extends over 14 amino acids. Germline V gene sequence: CDR1 SGHTA, CDR2 FQGTGA. With 0 bases clipped from V and 5 bases from J, the junction kept 0 bases outside the gene matches. The CDR3 DNA reads TGTGCCAGCAGCTTAACTAGCGGGGACAATGAGCAGTTCTTC. It yields the protein CASSLTSGDNEQFF.

The J gene is TRBJ1-5, the V gene TRBV6-6, with a tentative D call TRBD1 (5 bases). The CDR3 contains 14 residues. With 4 bases removed from V and 0 bases from J, the gap between germline ends came to 7 bases. The germline CDR1 and CDR2 sequences are MNHNY and SVGAGI (reference sequence). This chain's CDR3 is CASSFRDSNQPQHF. The CDR3 bases are TGTGCCAGCAGTTTCAGGGATAGCAATCAGCCCCAGCATTTT.

In its sample, this clonotype was seen a few times. The chain uses TRBV5-6 and TRBJ2-5; D may match TRBD1 or TRBD2 (5 bases each). Per the germline V gene, CDR1 is SGHDT and CDR2 is YYEEEE. V was shortened by 4 bases and J by 7 bases, with 14 bases between the two germline ends. This CDR3 spans 13 amino acids. CDR3 bases: TGTGCCAGCAGCCCGGGGACCGCCGGGACCCAGTACTTC. Encoded protein: CASSPGTAGTQYF.

A note on this clonotype: An end of the junction does not agree with germline; a read error may underlie this. V gene TRBV4-1 combines with J gene TRBJ2-7; 7 bases agree with TRBD1. CDR1 is MGHRA, CDR2 YSYEKL, per germline. The CDR3 sequence is 14 residues long. The CDR3 here is CASSQGQADYEQYF. Written as DNA, the CDR3 is TGCGCCAGCAGTCAAGGACAGGCGGACTACGAGCAGTACTTC.

Many counts were recorded for this clonotype. This sequence joins TRBV7-6 and TRBJ2-5; D gene unclear. The ends were cut back, 8 bases at V and 3 bases at J, with 16 bases in the middle. The CDR3 sequence is 14 residues long. The germline V gene encodes CDR1 SGHVS and CDR2 FNYEAQ. CDR3 region: CASSSTDFKETQYF. CDR3 coding DNA: TGTGCCAGCTCCTCTACAGATTTTAAAGAGACCCAGTACTTC.

The rearrangement links TRBV14 to TRBJ2-2; TRBD2 matches at 12 bases. J was trimmed by 3 bases and V by 4 bases; bases with no gene match: 12. Germline V gene lookup returns CDR1 SGHDN and CDR2 FVKESK. This CDR3 spans 19 amino acids. The CDR3 sequence is CASSPAPGLAGSYTGELFF. In DNA form, the CDR3 reads TGTGCCAGCAGCCCAGCACCAGGACTAGCGGGATCCTACACCGGGGAGCTGTTTTTT.

This clonotype was found a few times. A read error may produce the germline difference seen at one junction end. The V and J genes are TRBV20-1 and TRBJ2-7, with D perhaps matching TRBD2 (6 bases). Per germline, CDR1 DFQATT and CDR2 SNEGSKA (reference sequence). The CDR3 is 13 amino acids. Written as DNA, the CDR3 is TGCAGTGCGAGAGTGGGGGGAACCTACGAGCAGTACTTC. It encodes CSARVGGTYEQYF.

The table lists this clonotype with many counts. The CDR3 here is CASNLWENTEAFF. The CDR3, as DNA: TGTGCCAGCAACTTGTGGGAAAACACTGAAGCTTTCTTT. This chain joins TRBV7-2 and TRBJ1-1; D is uncertain. Germline assignment: CDR1 SGHTA and CDR2 FQGNSA. CDR3 length: 13 amino acids. V lost 7 bases and J 2 bases, leaving 11 bases between the germline ends. Drawing the rest from reference TRBV7-2 and TRBJ1-1, the complete variable domain is GAGVSQSPSNKVTEKGKDVELRCDPISGHTALYWYRQSLGQGLEFLIYFQGNSAPDKSGLPSDRFSAERTGGSVSTLTIQRTQQEDSAVYLCASNLWENTEAFFGQGTRLTVV.

This chain uses TRBV7-9 with TRBJ2-7; 9 positions agree with TRBD1. Germline V CDR1 and CDR2: SEHNR, FQNEAQ (reference sequence). V lost 5 bases, J lost 0 bases, and 11 bases stayed unmatched. CDR3 size: 17 residues. CDR3 DNA sequence: TGTGCCAGCAGCGGATCCACAGGGGGCCGGAGCTCCTACGAGCAGTACTTC. This translates into CASSGSTGGRSSYEQYF.

This clonotype was counted a few times. The chain joins TRBV6-5 to TRBJ1-1; possibly TRBD1 for D (6 bases). The CDR3 has 15 residues. V lost 2 bases and J lost 3, with 13 bases in between. CDR1 is MNHEY, CDR2 SVGAGI, per germline. The CDR3 region is CASSYGRGRDTEAFF. The DNA of the CDR3 is TGTGCCAGCAGTTACGGCCGGGGGCGCGACACTGAAGCTTTCTTT.

Details on this clonotype: A much larger clone is a single base away; this may be a read error. J is TRBJ2-1 and V is TRBV6-5; a weak D match, TRBD1 (5 bases). V lost 2 bases and J 1 base, leaving 6 bases between the germline ends. Germline V lookup: CDR1 MNHEY, CDR2 SVGAGI. The CDR3 is made up of 14 amino acids. The CDR3 sequence: CASSYRGSYNEQFF. The CDR3 DNA reads as TGTGCCAGCAGTTACAGGGGATCCTACAATGAGCAGTTCTTC.

The rearrangement joins TRBV12-3 or TRBV12-4 to TRBJ2-3; possible D gene TRBD2, 5 bases. The V and J ends lost 3 bases and 6 bases respectively, with 13 bases between them. The CDR3 totals 14 residues. CDR3: CASSLEAPADTQYF. The CDR3 DNA reads as TGTGCCAGCAGTTTGGAGGCGCCGGCGGATACGCAGTATTTT.

This clonotype appeared once. The chain carries TRBV10-3 and TRBJ1-5; D unclear. Trimming removed 2 bases at V and 2 bases at J, with 16 bases between. Germline V gives CDR1 ENHRY, CDR2 SYGVKD. CDR3 length: 17 residues. CDR3 sequence: CAISEAPFGIGNQPQHF. CDR3 coding DNA: TGTGCCATCAGTGAGGCCCCATTTGGTATCGGCAATCAGCCCCAGCATTTT.

The chain employs TRBV24-1 and TRBJ2-2; the D gene is possibly TRBD1 (6 bases). Per the germline V gene, CDR1 is KGHDR and CDR2 is SFDVKD. There are 15 residues in the CDR3. V was clipped by 5 bases and J by 1 base, with 10 bases between them. The DNA of the CDR3 is TGTGCCACCAGTGGAGCGACAGGGAACACCGGGGAGCTGTTTTTT. This encodes CATSGATGNTGELFF.

This clonotype was seen repeatedly, ten times or more. The chain combines TRBV6-1 with TRBJ2-3; TRBD2 might be the D (6 bases). V was pared by 6 bases and J by 4 bases, with 14 bases between. Germline CDR1 and CDR2: MNHNS and SASEGT. This CDR3 has 14 residues. The CDR3 region has the DNA TGTGCCAGCAGCCCCCCCGGGGACTCAGATACGCAGTATTTT. Encoded protein: CASSPPGDSDTQYF.